This T cell receptor beta chain appears in the sequencing data of a study of shared clonotypes between healthy human individuals. A remark on this clone: The target antigen is unknown.

General study points: Non-shared clonotypes had lower generation probabilities than clonotypes shared by all four sorted-subset donors.

Donors were healthy HIV-negative adults without recently reported acute infections or vaccinations. The deep-level immunoSEQ assay was used. As processed by the authors: ImmunoSEQ supplied junction-only sequences lacking quality scores, so filtering was different. Clones were read by immunoSEQ multiplex PCR, and TCRdb kept only the in-frame ones, dropping some. For V, J and clone size, that table is used; D and trimming come from the DNA. This sample yields around 2.5 million clones, of which 93% are seen a single time; about 0.38% belongs to the top ten. Germline-derived CDR1 and CDR2 are SQVTM and ANQGSEA. This CDR3 has 13 residues. V lost 5 bases and J lost 0, with 10 bases in between.

The V and J genes are TRBV29-1 and TRBJ1-1, with D possibly matching TRBD1 (5 bases). This clonotype originated in a man in his late teens or twenties in good health. Some clones in this sample may be carry-over from other donors' samples. Sequencing used naive CD4+ T cells from PBMCs. Subset reported: CD45RA+ positively selected. Written as DNA, the CDR3 is TGCAGCGTTCGGACACCGATGAACACTGAAGCTTTCTTT. This gives the protein CSVRTPMNTEAFF.